This TCR beta chain was captured by sequencing in a study of T cells after yellow fever vaccination (dated 2019 in TCRdb). In terms of the full investigation: Libraries from fractions with low cell numbers were prepared with the SMART-Seq v4 Ultra Low Input RNA kit. Bulk TCR alpha and beta repertoires were sequenced longitudinally to track T-cell clones before and after primary and booster YFV17D yellow fever vaccination. The cohort comprised two healthy male donors, one aged 18 to 30 and one aged 30 to 40 years. Blood was drawn at multiple timepoints before and after primary and secondary immunization, with bulk PBMC replicates and cell subsets isolated.

This sample's treatment or condition label indicates: live attenuated yellow fever vaccine strain. A standard Ficoll-Paque protocol was used to isolate PBMCs from peripheral blood. CD4 and CD8 T-cell fractions were isolated with Dynabeads CD4 and CD8 positive selection kits. TriZol was used to extract RNA from bulk PBMCs, from CD4 and CD8 fractions, and from dextramer-positive and dextramer-negative fractions. What the authors observed across the whole study: The study included only a couple of donors, which limits how far the findings can be generalized. FACS-sorted repertoires could contain abundant contaminating clonotypes from the bulk population, so computational filtering was required. A small fraction of clonotypes appeared in both the CD4 and CD8 compartments, likely as a result of convergent recombination. Compared with the primary T-cell response, the secondary T-cell response was weaker but faster, peaking on day 5 rather than day 15. After the booster, most of the clones that had expanded following primary vaccination were detected again (approximately 96% of CD4 and roughly 88% of CD8), which suggests that memory was broadly maintained.

Sequencing took place on an Illumina NovaSeq 6000. TCR cDNA was synthesized by 5'RACE template switching, through which a universal primer site and unique molecular identifiers were introduced. Priming of cDNA synthesis was performed from both the TCR alpha and TCR beta constant segments. Two PCR steps were used to amplify libraries, with sample barcodes and sequencing adapters being added in the second step. Sequencing of libraries was done on Illumina HiSeq 2500 (2x100 bp) or NovaSeq (2x150 bp). The study's own analysis went as follows. MIGEC was used to demultiplex reads and collapse the reads into UMI consensus sequences, and MiXCR was used for V(D)J alignment. Vaccine-responding clonotypes were defined with edgeR using replicate PBMC samples, requiring FDR below 0.01 and a log2 fold change above 5 up to day 15. CD4 or CD8 identity was assigned to each bulk clonotype according to whether the clonotype was present at higher abundance in the sequenced CD4 repertoire or the sequenced CD8 repertoire. TCRdb reran the public reads through fastp at Q25 and MiXCR, keeping productive beta chains. Rows merge per CDR3 protein into single entries with the most common DNA and genes. TCRdb's processing, not the authors', yielded these V and J calls. Across this sample there are around 320,000 distinct CDR3 sequences, with about 10% seen only once. The ten largest clonotypes hold under 4% of the sample.

Of note for this clonotype: Its antigen is unknown. Nothing much larger sits one base from this clone, and base qualities are not available.

This clonotype was obtained from a man aged 18 to 29 who received the YFV17D yellow fever vaccine. The sequences come from CD4+ T cells sorted from PBMCs, collected 45 days after the yellow fever booster vaccination.

The CDR3 in this case is CASSQGSEYEQYF. The DNA is as follows: TGCGCCAGCAGCCAAGGGTCCGAATACGAGCAGTACTTC. The chain employs TRBV4-3 and TRBJ2-7; the D segment cannot be called with confidence. The germline V gene specifies LGHNA as CDR1 and YSLEER as CDR2. From cysteine to phenylalanine, the CDR3 is 13 amino acids long. This entry keeps only the CDR3 DNA: 39 bases, framed from base 1. The junction carries 8 bases between V and J, which are trimmed by 1 base and 4 bases respectively.